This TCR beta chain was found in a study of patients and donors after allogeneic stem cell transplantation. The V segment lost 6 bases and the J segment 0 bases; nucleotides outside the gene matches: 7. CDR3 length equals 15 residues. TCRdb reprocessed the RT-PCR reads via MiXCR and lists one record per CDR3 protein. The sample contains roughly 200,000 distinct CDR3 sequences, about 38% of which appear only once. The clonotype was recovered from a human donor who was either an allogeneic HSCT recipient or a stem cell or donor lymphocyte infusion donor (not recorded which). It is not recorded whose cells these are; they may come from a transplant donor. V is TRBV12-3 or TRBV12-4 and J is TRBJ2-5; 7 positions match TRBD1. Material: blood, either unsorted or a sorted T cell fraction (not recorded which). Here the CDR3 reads CASSVIQGYQETQYF. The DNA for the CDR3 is TGTGCCAGCAGCGTAATACAGGGGTACCAAGAGACCCAGTACTTC.